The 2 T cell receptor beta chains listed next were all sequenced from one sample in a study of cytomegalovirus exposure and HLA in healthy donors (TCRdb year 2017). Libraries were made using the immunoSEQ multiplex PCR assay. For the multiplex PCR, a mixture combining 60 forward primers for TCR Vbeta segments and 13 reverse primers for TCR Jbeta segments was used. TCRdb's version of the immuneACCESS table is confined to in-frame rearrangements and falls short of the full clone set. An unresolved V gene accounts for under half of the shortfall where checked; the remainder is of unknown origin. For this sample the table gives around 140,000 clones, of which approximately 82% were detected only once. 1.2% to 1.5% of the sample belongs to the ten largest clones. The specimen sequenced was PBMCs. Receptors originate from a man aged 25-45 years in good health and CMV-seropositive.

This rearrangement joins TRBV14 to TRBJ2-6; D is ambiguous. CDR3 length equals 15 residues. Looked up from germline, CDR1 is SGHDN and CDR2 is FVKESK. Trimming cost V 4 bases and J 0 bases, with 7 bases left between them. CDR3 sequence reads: CASSLQYSGANVLTF. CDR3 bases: TGTGCCAGCAGCCTCCAGTACTCTGGGGCCAACGTCCTGACTTTC.

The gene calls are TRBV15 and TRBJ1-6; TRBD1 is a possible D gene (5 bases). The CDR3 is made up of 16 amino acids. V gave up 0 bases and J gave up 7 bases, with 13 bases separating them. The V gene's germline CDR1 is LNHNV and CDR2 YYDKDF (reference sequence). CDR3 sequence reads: CATSRDPSGGNSPLHF. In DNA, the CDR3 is TGTGCCACCAGCAGAGATCCCTCCGGGGGGAATTCACCCCTCCACTTT. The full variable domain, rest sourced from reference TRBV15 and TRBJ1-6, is DAMVIQNPRYQVTQFGKPVTLSCSQTLNHNVMYWYQQKSSQAPKLLFHYYDKDFNNEADTPDNFQSRRPNTSFCFLDIRSPGLGDTAMYLCATSRDPSGGNSPLHFGNGTRLTVT.